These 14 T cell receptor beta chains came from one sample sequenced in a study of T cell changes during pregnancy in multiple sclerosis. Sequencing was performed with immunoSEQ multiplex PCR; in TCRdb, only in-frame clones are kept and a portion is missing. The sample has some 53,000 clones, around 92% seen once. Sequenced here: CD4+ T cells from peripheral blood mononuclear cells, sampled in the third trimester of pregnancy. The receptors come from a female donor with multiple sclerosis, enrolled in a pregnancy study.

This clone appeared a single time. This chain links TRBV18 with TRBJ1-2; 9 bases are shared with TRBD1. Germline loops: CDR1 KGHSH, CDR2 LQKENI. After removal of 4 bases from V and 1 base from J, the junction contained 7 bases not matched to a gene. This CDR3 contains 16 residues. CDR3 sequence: CASSLDRGDNNYGYTF. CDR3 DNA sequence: TGTGCCAGCTCACTCGACAGGGGGGATAATAACTATGGCTACACCTTC.

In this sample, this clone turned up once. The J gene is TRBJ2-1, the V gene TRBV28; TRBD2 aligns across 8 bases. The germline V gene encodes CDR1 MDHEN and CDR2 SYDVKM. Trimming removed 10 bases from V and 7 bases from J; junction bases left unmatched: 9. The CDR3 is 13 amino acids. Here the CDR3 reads CAIKTGGINEQFF. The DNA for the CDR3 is TGTGCCATCAAAACGGGGGGGATAAATGAGCAGTTCTTC.

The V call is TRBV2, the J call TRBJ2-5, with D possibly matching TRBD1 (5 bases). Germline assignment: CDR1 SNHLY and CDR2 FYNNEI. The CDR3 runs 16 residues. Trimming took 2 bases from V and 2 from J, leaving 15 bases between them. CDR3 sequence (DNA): TGTGCCAGCAGTGAATCTATTGACAGACTTCAAGAGACCCAGTACTTC. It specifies CASSESIDRLQETQYF.

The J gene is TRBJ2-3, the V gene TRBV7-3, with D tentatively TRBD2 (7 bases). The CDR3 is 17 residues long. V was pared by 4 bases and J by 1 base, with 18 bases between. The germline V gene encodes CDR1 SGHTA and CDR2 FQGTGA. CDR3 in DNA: TGTGCCAGCAGCTCAGAGGGGGGGAGGCTTCGCACAGATACGCAGTATTTT. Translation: CASSSEGGRLRTDTQYF.

The chain's CDR3 is CASSLGGQGPPYEQYF. CDR3 DNA: TGTGCCAGCAGCTTAGGCGGACAGGGCCCCCCCTACGAGCAGTACTTC. The J gene is TRBJ2-7, the V gene TRBV13; 8 nucleotides agree with TRBD1. Unmatched junction bases numbered 6, after V lost 0 bases and J lost 2 bases. The germline gives CDR1 PRHDT, CDR2 FYEKMQ (reference sequence). This CDR3 region has 16 residues.

The CDR3 DNA reads as TGTGCCAGCAGTCGGACAGGGGGCTTCGTCGAGCAGTACTTC. It encodes CASSRTGGFVEQYF. V and J are TRBV28 and TRBJ2-7; TRBD1 aligns across 11 bases. CDR1 MDHEN and CDR2 SYDVKM come from the germline V gene. The CDR3 loop spans 14 amino acids. J was trimmed by 6 bases and V by 5 bases; bases with no gene match: 6.

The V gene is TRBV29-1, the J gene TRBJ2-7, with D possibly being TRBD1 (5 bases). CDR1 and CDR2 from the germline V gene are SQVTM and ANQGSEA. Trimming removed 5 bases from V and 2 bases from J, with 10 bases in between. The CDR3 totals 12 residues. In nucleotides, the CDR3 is TGCAGCGTTACGACAGTTACCTACGAGCAGTACTTC. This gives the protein CSVTTVTYEQYF.

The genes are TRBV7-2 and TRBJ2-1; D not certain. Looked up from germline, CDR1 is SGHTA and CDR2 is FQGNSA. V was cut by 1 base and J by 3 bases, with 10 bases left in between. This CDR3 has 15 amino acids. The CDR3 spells CASSLEAQDYNEQFF. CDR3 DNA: TGTGCCAGCAGCTTAGAGGCGCAGGACTACAATGAGCAGTTCTTC.

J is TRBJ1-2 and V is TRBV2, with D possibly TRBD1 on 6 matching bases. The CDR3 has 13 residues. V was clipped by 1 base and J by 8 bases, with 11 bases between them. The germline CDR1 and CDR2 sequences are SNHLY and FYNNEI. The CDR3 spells CASSEDRAEGYTF. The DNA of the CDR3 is TGTGCCAGCAGTGAAGACAGGGCGGAGGGCTACACCTTC.

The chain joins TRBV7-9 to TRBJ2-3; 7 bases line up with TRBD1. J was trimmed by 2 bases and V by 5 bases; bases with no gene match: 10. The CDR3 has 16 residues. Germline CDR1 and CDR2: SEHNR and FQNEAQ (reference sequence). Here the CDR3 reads CASSLGTALVTDTQYF. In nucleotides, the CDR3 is TGTGCCAGCAGCCTCGGGACAGCCCTCGTCACAGATACGCAGTATTTT.

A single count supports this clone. This CDR3 is CASSPTYTRTGQGQETQYF. Written as DNA, the CDR3 is TGTGCCAGCAGCCCGACTTACACCCGTACGGGACAGGGGCAAGAGACCCAGTACTTC. The chain is built from TRBV7-9 and TRBJ2-5; 10 bases are a match to TRBD1. The ends lost 5 bases at V and 2 bases at J; junction bases unmatched: 17. This CDR3 contains 19 residues. Looked up from germline, CDR1 is SEHNR and CDR2 is FQNEAQ (reference sequence).

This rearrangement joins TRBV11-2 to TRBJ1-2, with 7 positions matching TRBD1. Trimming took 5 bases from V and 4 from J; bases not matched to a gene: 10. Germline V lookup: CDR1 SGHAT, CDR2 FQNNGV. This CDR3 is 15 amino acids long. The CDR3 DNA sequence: TGTGCCAGCAGCCACGCGGCAGGGGGAGGCTATGGCTACACCTTC. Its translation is CASSHAAGGGYGYTF. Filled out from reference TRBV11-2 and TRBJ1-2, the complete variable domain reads EAGVAQSPRYKIIEKRQSVAFWCNPISGHATLYWYQQILGQGPKLLIQFQNNGVVDDSQLPKDRFSAERLKGVDSTLKIQPAKLEDSAVYLCASSHAAGGGYGYTFGSGTRLTVV.

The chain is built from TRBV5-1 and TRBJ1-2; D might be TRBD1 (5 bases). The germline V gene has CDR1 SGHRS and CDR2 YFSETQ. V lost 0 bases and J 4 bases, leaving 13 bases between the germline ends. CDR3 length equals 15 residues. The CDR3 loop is CASSLAGRGFYGYTF. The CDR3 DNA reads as TGCGCCAGCAGCTTGGCCGGTAGGGGATTCTATGGCTACACCTTC.

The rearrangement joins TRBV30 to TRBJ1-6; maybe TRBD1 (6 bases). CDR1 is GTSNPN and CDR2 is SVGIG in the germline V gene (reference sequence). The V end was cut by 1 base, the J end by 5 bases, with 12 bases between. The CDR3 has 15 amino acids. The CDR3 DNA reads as TGTGCCTGGAGTGGTCCGGACAGTAATAATTCACCCCTCCACTTT. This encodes CAWSGPDSNNSPLHF.